This passage covers 27 T cell receptor beta chains from one sample sequenced in a study of shared clonotypes between healthy human individuals. Here immunoSEQ multiplex PCR was the method, and the copy in TCRdb shows in-frame clones only, minus some. The data show around 2,000,000 clones, roughly 95% seen once. The sequenced sample consisted of naive CD4+ T cells sorted from blood. Subset meaning: CD45RA+ positively selected. Every receptor here comes from a man aged 18 to 30 in good health.

This chain joins TRBV5-4 and TRBJ2-7; D remains ambiguous. Germline V CDR1 and CDR2: SGHNT, YYREEE (reference sequence). Trimming cost V 3 bases and J 0 bases, with 13 bases left between them. The CDR3 extends over 15 amino acids. CDR3 protein: CASSSKTRSSYEQYF. CDR3 nucleotides: TGTGCCAGCAGCTCGAAGACAAGGAGCTCCTACGAGCAGTACTTC.

A note on this clone: Other DNA sequences in this specimen translate into the identical CDR3. The chain links TRBV5-1 to TRBJ2-5; no clear D. V was cut by 0 bases and J by 3 bases, with 12 bases left in between. The CDR3 is made up of 15 amino acids. CDR1 and CDR2 (germline): SGHRS, YFSETQ. As DNA, the CDR3 is TGCGCCAGCAGCTTGGCGGGCGGTGGGGAAGAGACCCAGTACTTC. Encoded protein: CASSLAGGGEETQYF.

The chain carries TRBV2 and TRBJ2-7; D might be TRBD2 (6 bases). Germline loops: CDR1 SNHLY, CDR2 FYNNEI. The CDR3 length is 13 residues. V gave up 4 bases and J gave up 7 bases, with 14 bases separating them. The CDR3 spells CASSAAPGEEQYF. DNA of the CDR3: TGTGCCAGCAGTGCGGCACCGGGGGAGGAGCAGTACTTC.

In the case of this clone: At the DNA level, this CDR3 is encoded by other sequences in the same sample as well. The V gene is TRBV29-1, the J gene TRBJ1-1; TRBD1 is a possible D gene (5 bases). CDR1 and CDR2 (germline): SQVTM, ANQGSEA. V was clipped by 6 bases and J by 5 bases, with 13 bases between them. The CDR3 sequence is 12 residues long. The CDR3 region has the DNA TGCAGCGTAGGGCAGGGCGGGACTGAAGCTTTCTTT. Translation gives CSVGQGGTEAFF.

V is TRBV5-1 and J is TRBJ1-1; D gene ambiguous. Germline CDR1 and CDR2: SGHRS and YFSETQ. V was pared by 0 bases and J by 1 base, with 13 bases between. The CDR3 consists of 16 residues. The CDR3 DNA reads as TGCGCCAGCAGCTTGGCCCGGCAGGCTAGGAACACTGAAGCTTTCTTT. This translates into CASSLARQARNTEAFF.

The chain couples TRBV15 to TRBJ2-1; D unclear. The CDR3 extends over 15 amino acids. CDR1 and CDR2 (germline): LNHNV, YYDKDF (reference sequence). Trimming cost V 0 bases and J 7 bases, with 13 bases left between them. CDR3 loop: CATSRDPLMGNEQFF. CDR3 DNA: TGTGCCACCAGCAGAGACCCTTTAATGGGGAATGAGCAGTTCTTC.

This chain links TRBV30 with TRBJ1-2; D may be TRBD1 (5 bases). The V gene lost 2 bases and the J gene lost 6 bases, with 13 bases spanning the gap. In germline, CDR1 is GTSNPN, CDR2 SVGIG (reference sequence). The CDR3 consists of 13 residues. CDR3 amino acids: CAWSPPGRDGYTF. The DNA of the CDR3 is TGTGCCTGGAGTCCCCCAGGGCGAGATGGCTACACCTTC.

The chain has TRBV7-9 and TRBJ2-7; 8 bases map to TRBD1. The germline V gene has CDR1 SEHNR and CDR2 FQNEAQ (reference sequence). Trimming removed 5 bases from V and 2 bases from J; junction bases left unmatched: 8. The CDR3 is 15 amino acids. The CDR3 coding sequence is TGTGCCAGCAGCACGCGGACAGGGCAAACCTACGAGCAGTACTTC. This translates into CASSTRTGQTYEQYF.

V and J are TRBV19 and TRBJ2-3; a weak D match, TRBD1 (6 bases). Trimming removed 6 bases from V and 3 bases from J, with 10 bases in between. Germline V CDR1 and CDR2: LNHDA, SQIVND (reference sequence). The CDR3 is 13 amino acids. CDR3 protein: CASSQQGTDTQYF. CDR3 in DNA: TGTGCCAGTAGCCAACAGGGTACAGATACGCAGTATTTT.

The chain uses TRBV6-5 and TRBJ2-2, with D possibly called TRBD1 or TRBD2 (5 bases each). Germline V lookup: CDR1 MNHEY, CDR2 SVGAGI. V lost 7 bases and J lost 7, with 19 bases in between. The CDR3 contains 15 residues. The CDR3 coding sequence is TGTGCCAGCACCGCCGCTTGGGGGATCGGCGGGGAGCTGTTTTTT. Residues: CASTAAWGIGGELFF.

The chain combines TRBV30 with TRBJ2-5; D not resolved. Trimming shortened V by 0 bases and J by 0 bases, and 5 bases separated the two germline ends. Germline values: CDR1 GTSNPN, CDR2 SVGIG (reference sequence). The CDR3 contains 13 residues. CDR3 in DNA: TGTGCCTGGAGTGTGGGGAACCAAGAGACCCAGTACTTC. This sequence encodes CAWSVGNQETQYF.

A note on this clone: Other DNA sequences of this sample code for an identical CDR3. The V and J genes are TRBV5-1 and TRBJ2-3; 9 positions agree with TRBD2. The CDR3 has 15 residues. The V gene end was trimmed by 4 bases and the J gene end by 3 bases; junction bases not matched to a gene: 6. Germline V gene data show CDR1 as SGHRS and CDR2 as YFSETQ. The CDR3 spells CASSPGLARTDTQYF. CDR3 nucleotide sequence: TGCGCCAGCAGCCCCGGACTAGCGCGGACAGATACGCAGTATTTT.

Points on this clone: The same CDR3 also results from other DNA sequences found in this sample. The chain has TRBV30 and TRBJ2-7; 9 nucleotides agree with TRBD1. Germline V CDR1 and CDR2: GTSNPN, SVGIG (reference sequence). The CDR3 has 13 amino acids. The trim removed 3 bases at V and 2 bases at J, leaving 2 bases unmatched. The CDR3 coding sequence is TGTGCCTGGAGCACAGGGGGCCCCTACGAGCAGTACTTC. Its protein is CAWSTGGPYEQYF. The variable domain in full, with the rest retrieved from reference TRBV30 and TRBJ2-7, is SQTIHQWPATLVQPVGSPLSLECTVEGTSNPNLYWYRQAAGRGLQLLFYSVGIGQISSEVPQNLSASRPQDRQFILSSKKLLLSDSGFYLCAWSTGGPYEQYFGPGTRLTVT.

This rearrangement joins TRBV2 to TRBJ2-7; D may be TRBD1 (5 bases). CDR1 is SNHLY, CDR2 FYNNEI, per germline. Trimming removed 7 bases from V and 3 bases from J, with 16 bases in between. The CDR3 totals 14 residues. CDR3 DNA: TGTGCCAGCACGGCCGGGCAGGGTGTCTACGAGCAGTACTTC. Its protein is CASTAGQGVYEQYF. The whole variable domain, filled in from reference TRBV2 and TRBJ2-7, reads EPEVTQTPSHQVTQMGQEVILRCVPISNHLYFYWYRQILGQKVEFLVSFYNNEISEKSEIFDDQFSVERPDGSNFTLKIRSTKLEDSAMYFCASTAGQGVYEQYFGPGTRLTVT.

This chain joins TRBV9 and TRBJ1-3, with D unresolved. The CDR3 has 16 amino acids. CDR1 is SGDLS and CDR2 is YYNGEE in the germline V gene. The V and J ends lost 4 bases and 0 bases respectively, with 14 bases between them. CDR3 in amino acids: CASSPDGPVSGNTIYF. The CDR3 region has the DNA TGTGCCAGCAGCCCCGACGGACCTGTCTCTGGAAACACCATATATTTT.

V usage is TRBV5-4 and J usage is TRBJ2-3, with 7 bases matching TRBD2. With V trimmed by 4 bases and J by 0 bases, 8 bases remained unmatched. The CDR3 extends over 16 amino acids. Germline-derived CDR1 and CDR2 are SGHNT and YYREEE (reference sequence). CDR3 nucleotide sequence: TGTGCCAGCAGCCGGGCGGGCGGGGGAAGCACAGATACGCAGTATTTT. Its protein product is CASSRAGGGSTDTQYF.

Details on this clone: This sample also contains other DNA sequences that code for the same CDR3. The chain combines TRBV18 with TRBJ2-7; D gene uncertain. V was pared by 6 bases and J by 3 bases, with 12 bases between. From germline, CDR1 is KGHSH and CDR2 LQKENI. There are 13 residues in the CDR3. For the CDR3, the DNA is TGTGCCAGCTCGCCCCTTGAGTTCTACGAGCAGTACTTC. Amino acid sequence: CASSPLEFYEQYF.

The genes are TRBV6-1 and TRBJ2-5; 14 bases match TRBD2. V shed 4 bases, J shed 6 bases, and the junction held 10 bases outside the gene matches. The CDR3 length is 17 residues. Per the germline V gene, CDR1 is MNHNS and CDR2 is SASEGT. The CDR3 reads CASSGSGTSGSLKTQYF. The DNA for the CDR3 is TGTGCCAGCAGTGGAAGTGGGACTAGCGGGAGTTTGAAGACCCAGTACTTC.

The chain couples TRBV10-1 to TRBJ2-2, with D unresolved. V lost 2 bases to trimming and J lost 5 bases, with 12 bases between them. CDR3 length: 15 residues. CDR1 and CDR2 from the germline V gene are WNHNN and SYGVQD (reference sequence). CDR3 nucleotides: TGCGCCAGCAGTGAGGGACGCCTGGGAACCGGGGAGCTGTTTTTT. This codes for CASSEGRLGTGELFF.

The rearrangement uses TRBV19 and TRBJ1-6; weak D call: TRBD1 (6 bases). Trimming shortened V by 2 bases and J by 5 bases, and 13 bases separated the two germline ends. The CDR3 contains 16 residues. Germline CDR1 reads LNHDA; CDR2 reads SQIVND (reference sequence). The CDR3 spells CASSIIDRIDNSPLHF. CDR3 sequence (DNA): TGTGCCAGTAGTATAATAGACAGGATTGATAATTCACCCCTCCACTTT.

CDR3 sequence reads: CASSEAVSGNTIYF. The CDR3, as DNA: TGTGCCAGCAGCGAGGCGGTTTCTGGAAACACCATATATTTT. J is TRBJ1-3 and V is TRBV7-9; unclear D gene. The CDR3 is 14 residues long. Germline CDR1 SEHNR, CDR2 FQNEAQ (reference sequence). The V end lost 5 bases, the J end lost 1 base, and 9 bases lay between the germline ends.

The chain recombines TRBV25-1 with TRBJ1-4, with D possibly being TRBD1 (5 bases). Trimming pared 6 bases from V and 7 bases from J, leaving 6 bases between. In germline, CDR1 is MGHDK, CDR2 SYGVNS. The CDR3 sequence is 11 residues long. Here the CDR3 reads CASSRVEKLFF. The CDR3 bases are TGTGCCAGCAGCAGGGTTGAAAAACTGTTTTTT.

This chain links TRBV5-1 with TRBJ2-7; TRBD1 aligns across 8 bases. Germline V gene data show CDR1 as SGHRS and CDR2 as YFSETQ. J gave up 1 base and V 2 bases, and 5 bases lay outside the gene matches. The CDR3 consists of 15 residues. The CDR3 spells CASSLVGQESYEQYF. CDR3 DNA sequence: TGCGCCAGCAGCTTAGTGGGACAGGAATCCTACGAGCAGTACTTC.

The CDR3, as DNA: TGTGCCAGCAACCTAGACAGGGGCACAGATACGCAGTATTTT. Protein product: CASNLDRGTDTQYF. This chain links TRBV28 with TRBJ2-3, with 7 bases that match TRBD1. Germline V gives CDR1 MDHEN, CDR2 SYDVKM. CDR3 length: 14 amino acids. The V gene end was trimmed by 7 bases and the J gene end by 1 base; junction bases not matched to a gene: 5. Supplemented by reference TRBV28 and TRBJ2-3, the full variable domain reads DVKVTQSSRYLVKRTGEKVFLECVQDMDHENMFWYRQDPGLGLRLIYFSYDVKMKEKGDIPEGYSVSREKKERFSLILESASTNQTSMYLCASNLDRGTDTQYFGPGTRLTVL.

J is TRBJ2-2 and V is TRBV9; no definite D call. The ends were cut back, 3 bases at V and 1 base at J, with 10 bases in the middle. Germline CDR1 SGDLS, CDR2 YYNGEE. The CDR3 has 15 residues. Here the CDR3 reads CASSGTTVNTGELFF. CDR3 in DNA: TGTGCCAGCAGCGGTACTACAGTGAACACCGGGGAGCTGTTTTTT.

This rearrangement joins TRBV11-2 to TRBJ2-5; TRBD1 matches 9 bases. Germline V gives CDR1 SGHAT, CDR2 FQNNGV. This CDR3 spans 15 amino acids. With 5 bases clipped from V and 4 bases from J, the junction kept 8 bases outside the gene matches. CDR3 sequence reads: CASSHHPDRGETQYF. DNA of the CDR3: TGTGCCAGCAGCCATCACCCGGACAGGGGAGAGACCCAGTACTTC.

The rearrangement links TRBV11-2 to TRBJ2-5; weak D call: TRBD1 (6 bases). The ends were cut back, 2 bases at V and 4 bases at J, with 11 bases in the middle. The germline gives CDR1 SGHAT, CDR2 FQNNGV. The CDR3 covers 14 residues. The CDR3 sequence: CASSLRGLGETQYF. CDR3 nucleotide sequence: TGTGCCAGCAGCTTAAGGGGGTTGGGAGAGACCCAGTACTTC.